This T cell receptor (beta chain) was identified during a study of blood T cell repertoires in COVID-19. In the study overall: The United States, Italy and Spain provided the acute and convalescent COVID-19 samples. T cells, B-cell-depleted T cells, or PBMCs provided the cDNA or gDNA that served as material.

In the authors' methods: Cell counts per sample came from amplifying reference gene primers. Sequenced by immunoSEQ multiplex PCR; TCRdb stores in-frame clones only, minus some. The V and J calls and clone size are taken from that table; D and trimming were inferred from the DNA. The sample lists tens of thousands of clones, about three quarters occurring once. V was shortened by 8 bases and J by 5 bases, with 9 bases between the two germline ends. Germline CDR1 and CDR2: SNHLY and FYNNEI. CDR3 size: 11 residues. Sequencing was performed on peripheral blood. The receptor's source is a man between 65 and 85 years old with acute or convalescent COVID-19. The V call is TRBV2, the J call TRBJ1-1; no definite D call. The CDR3 spells CASGEETEAFF. DNA for the CDR3: TGTGCCAGCGGGGAGGAGACTGAAGCTTTCTTT.